What follows describes a single TCR beta chain. Its antigen is not known. Trimming shortened V by 7 bases and J by 4 bases, and 13 bases separated the two germline ends. Germline CDR1 SGDLS, CDR2 YYNGEE. This CDR3 is built from 13 residues. The sample comes from a study of cytomegalovirus exposure and HLA in healthy donors. For the study at large: An early data release held around 80 million unique TCRs from HLA-typed donors. Broader study findings: In a later analysis, parvovirus B19, influenza, CMV and Epstein-Barr virus appeared linked to several top co-occurrence clusters.

PCR primers comprised 60 Vbeta and 13 Jbeta primers. Assay: immunoSEQ multiplex PCR; the TCRdb copy retains only in-frame clones and omits some. The sample includes approximately 52,000 clones, 65% to 80% of them seen just once. Material for sequencing was PBMCs. This chain joins TRBV9 and TRBJ2-3, with no clear D. The TCR originated in a man aged 40-49 years in good health and CMV-seropositive. CDR3 DNA: TGTGCCAGCTCAGATTCGCACGCAGATACGCAGTATTTT. Protein: CASSDSHADTQYF.